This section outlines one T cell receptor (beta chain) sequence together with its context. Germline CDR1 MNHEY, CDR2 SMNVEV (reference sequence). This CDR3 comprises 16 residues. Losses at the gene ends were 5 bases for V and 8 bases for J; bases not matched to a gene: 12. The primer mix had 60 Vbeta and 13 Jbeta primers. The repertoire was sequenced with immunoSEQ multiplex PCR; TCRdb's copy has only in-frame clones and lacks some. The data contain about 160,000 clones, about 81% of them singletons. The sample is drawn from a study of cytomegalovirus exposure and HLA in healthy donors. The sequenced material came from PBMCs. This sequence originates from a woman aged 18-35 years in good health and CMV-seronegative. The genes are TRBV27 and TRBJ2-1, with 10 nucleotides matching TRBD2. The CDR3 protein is CASSPLKRGGLYEQFF. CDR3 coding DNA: TGTGCCAGCAGTCCCCTCAAGCGGGGGGGCCTTTATGAGCAGTTCTTC.